The 10 T cell receptor beta chains reported below all come from one sample, sequenced in a study of tumor-infiltrating lymphocytes in oesophageal squamous cell carcinoma. Using its own MiXCR run on the PCR reads, TCRdb lists one record per CDR3 protein. Of 15,000 to 20,000 distinct CDR3 sequences in the sample, roughly 50% were seen once. The sequencing sample was made of normal esophageal tissue next to the tumor. Source of these receptors: a female donor with esophageal squamous cell carcinoma.

About this clonotype: The junction differs from germline at one of its ends, possibly a read error. The chain carries TRBV6-6 and TRBJ2-1, with a tentative D call TRBD2 (5 bases). Matching the DNA end better, TRBJ2-7 makes the J call doubtful. The CDR3 has 18 amino acids. CDR1 MNHNY and CDR2 SVGAGI come from the germline V gene (reference sequence). Here the CDR3 DNA reads TGTGCTAGCAGTTACCTTCTTTTGACTACGCCAAGTGGGAATGAGCAGTACTTC. Translating it yields CASSYLLLTTPSGNEQYF.

This clonotype occurred a few times. The chain is built from TRBV7-6 and TRBJ2-1; the D call may be TRBD1 or TRBD2 (6 bases each). Trimming took 5 bases from V and 5 from J, leaving 13 bases between them. Germline V gene data show CDR1 as SGHVS and CDR2 as FNYEAQ. The CDR3 extends over 14 amino acids. CDR3 residues: CASSTRGVNNEQFF. CDR3 DNA: TGTGCCAGCAGCACTAGGGGGGTTAACAATGAGCAGTTCTTC.

As to this clonotype: A junction end diverges from the germline sequence, so it may reflect a read error. The chain couples TRBV11-2 to TRBJ2-7; tentatively, D is TRBD1 (6 bases). The J call may be wrong; the DNA end is better matched by TRBJ2-5. The CDR3 covers 15 residues. Per germline, CDR1 SGHAT and CDR2 FQNNGV. The CDR3 protein is CASTLGWTARETQYF. The CDR3 nucleotides are TGTGCCAGCACCTTAGGGTGGACAGCTCGAGAGACCCAGTACTTC.

This clonotype appeared a few times. The chain has TRBV12-3 or TRBV12-4 and TRBJ2-4; no clear D. The end of the DNA is better explained by TRBJ2-5, so the J call may be wrong. The CDR3 covers 12 residues. The CDR3 loop reads CASSSKQETQYF. CDR3 nucleotide sequence: TGTGCCAGCAGTTCGAAACAAGAGACCCAGTACTTC.

Many counts were recorded for this clonotype. This rearrangement joins TRBV7-2 to TRBJ1-6, with TRBD1 matching 9 bases. V lost 5 bases, J lost 7 bases, and 6 bases stayed unmatched. The V gene's germline CDR1 is SGHTA and CDR2 FQGNSA. The CDR3 is 15 residues long. This chain's CDR3 is CASSKGQGGNSPLHF. CDR3 sequence (DNA): TGTGCCAGCAGCAAGGGACAGGGTGGAAATTCACCCCTCCACTTT.

This clonotype was recorded a few times. The CDR3 coding sequence is TGTGCCAGCAGTTTAGCGGGGGGGCCACTTAATGAGCAGTTCTTC. Its protein is CASSLAGGPLNEQFF. The V call is TRBV12-3 or TRBV12-4, the J call TRBJ2-3; D may be TRBD2 (7 bases). The DNA end is a closer match to TRBJ2-1, so the J assignment may be wrong. This CDR3 contains 15 residues.

This clonotype was detected once. The J gene is TRBJ2-4, the V gene TRBV28; 9 bases are shared with TRBD1. The J call may be incorrect, as the DNA end agrees better with TRBJ2-1. The CDR3 is made up of 15 amino acids. CDR1 MDHEN and CDR2 SYDVKM come from the germline V gene. The CDR3 coding sequence is TGTGCCAGCAGTTTATCGACAGGGGGTAGGAATGAGCAGTTCTTC. It encodes CASSLSTGGRNEQFF.

This clonotype has a handful of counts. This could be a read error, since a much larger clone is one nucleotide away. The chain couples TRBV5-4 to TRBJ2-7, with 10 bases fitting TRBD1. With V trimmed by 4 bases and J by 6 bases, 13 bases remained unmatched. Per the germline V gene, CDR1 is SGHNT and CDR2 is YYREEE (reference sequence). This CDR3 has 16 amino acids. The CDR3 region has the DNA TGTGCCAGCAGCCCGGGGGACAGGGGTCTTCATTTCGAGCAGTACTTC. Protein product: CASSPGDRGLHFEQYF.

J is TRBJ1-2 and V is TRBV28; 7 nucleotides agree with TRBD1. Germline V gene lookup returns CDR1 MDHEN and CDR2 SYDVKM. V shed 5 bases and J 8 bases; nucleotides not matched to a gene: 11. This CDR3 region has 14 residues. CDR3 DNA: TGTGCCAGCAGTCGGACAGGACATCAAAAGGGCTACACCTTC. Protein: CASSRTGHQKGYTF.

Only a few counts were recorded for this clonotype. The chain uses TRBV7-8 and TRBJ1-4, with D possibly matching TRBD1 (5 bases). The CDR3 loop spans 15 amino acids. The ends were cut back, 1 base at V and 5 bases at J, with 11 bases in the middle. The germline V gene has CDR1 SGHVS and CDR2 FQNEAQ. In nucleotides, the CDR3 is TGTGCCAGCAGCTTAGTGGAGGGGTGGAATGAAAAACTGTTTTTT. This translates into CASSLVEGWNEKLFF.